This TCR beta chain came from a study of blood T cell repertoires in COVID-19. The CDR3 spans 14 residues. J lost 7 bases, V lost 4 bases, and 8 bases had no gene match. Germline V gene data show CDR1 as SGHRS and CDR2 as YFSETQ. Original data processing: Counts of nucleated cells, estimated from reference gene primer amplification, were obtained. The assay was immunoSEQ multiplex PCR, and TCRdb's table has in-frame clones only and misses some. V and J calls and clone size are given by that table; D and trimming were obtained from the DNA. The repertoire holds fewer than 90,000 clones, with approximately 90% as singletons.

The material sequenced was peripheral blood. This TCR was sampled from a male donor with acute or convalescent COVID-19. V is TRBV5-1 and J is TRBJ2-1, with 7 bases aligning to TRBD2. DNA of the CDR3: TGCGCCAGCAGCACCGACGGACTAGGGAATGAGCAGTTCTTC. Protein: CASSTDGLGNEQFF.